The source of this T cell receptor beta chain is a study of T cell responses to AZD1222 COVID-19 vaccine. Overall study findings and caveats: Distributed over spike, vaccine-associated CD4 TCRs predominated at 160-218 and 743-854.

Profiled with immunoSEQ multiplex PCR; TCRdb holds only in-frame clones, not every one. The sample has about 150,000 clones; 87% are singletons. A remark on this clone: Its antigen remains unidentified.

With 6 bases clipped from V and 4 bases from J, the junction kept 10 bases outside the gene matches. The germline V gene has CDR1 MNHEY and CDR2 SVGAGI. The length of the CDR3 is 15 residues. V and J are TRBV6-5 and TRBJ1-2; 8 nucleotides line up with TRBD1. The specimen was peripheral blood, collected 28 days after the second AZD1222 dose. This clonotype was obtained from an adult who received the AZD1222 COVID-19 vaccine. CDR3 in amino acids: CASRPRDRLLYGYTF. In DNA, the CDR3 is TGTGCCAGCAGACCCCGGGACAGGTTGCTCTATGGCTACACCTTC.